These 28 T cell receptor beta chains were sequenced from one sample in a study of T cell responses to AZD1222 COVID-19 vaccine. Profiled with immunoSEQ multiplex PCR; TCRdb holds only in-frame clones, not every one. The profile shows approximately 82,000 clones, roughly 81% of them singletons. The sample was peripheral blood, taken on day 0 of AZD1222 vaccination. These TCRs come from an adult in good health.

V is TRBV12-2 and J is TRBJ2-3. TRBV12-2 is described as a pseudogene. This CDR3 is built from 17 residues. CDR3 nucleotide sequence: TGTGCAAGTCGCCCCGGTAGGTTGCCGGGACGCACAGATACGCAGTATTTT. Amino acid sequence: CASRPGRLPGRTDTQYF.

This rearrangement joins TRBV10-1 to TRBJ2-3; possibly TRBD1 for D (6 bases). The V gene's germline CDR1 is WNHNN and CDR2 SYGVQD (reference sequence). The CDR3 sequence is 15 residues long. Trimming took off 11 bases at V and 2 bases at J, with 20 bases between the two ends. The CDR3 region is CAVNPDSYSTDTQYF. The CDR3 DNA reads as TGCGCCGTTAATCCGGACAGCTACTCCACAGATACGCAGTATTTT.

V usage is TRBV10-3 and J usage is TRBJ1-1, with a tentative D call TRBD1 (6 bases). This CDR3 contains 15 residues. Germline CDR1 reads ENHRY; CDR2 reads SYGVKD. The ends were cut back, 7 bases at V and 1 base at J, with 16 bases in the middle. The CDR3 sequence: CAITAEGGQNTEAFF. CDR3 sequence (DNA): TGTGCCATCACCGCCGAGGGGGGTCAGAACACTGAAGCTTTCTTT.

The rearrangement links TRBV9 to TRBJ2-1, with D perhaps matching TRBD2 (6 bases). Trimming took 6 bases from V and 7 from J, leaving 23 bases between them. CDR3 length: 16 amino acids. Germline V gene sequence: CDR1 SGDLS, CDR2 YYNGEE. CDR3 amino acids: CASTPGARRGYNEQFF. The CDR3 DNA sequence: TGTGCCAGCACCCCCGGGGCCCGCCGGGGGTATAATGAGCAGTTCTTC.

The J gene is TRBJ2-5, the V gene TRBV6-6; TRBD1 might be the D (5 bases). This CDR3 spans 14 amino acids. CDR1 and CDR2 from the germline V gene are MNHNY and SVGAGI (reference sequence). V lost 8 bases and J lost 3, with 16 bases in between. CDR3 sequence reads: CASERKDREETQYF. CDR3 sequence (DNA): TGTGCCAGCGAGCGAAAAGACAGAGAAGAGACCCAGTACTTC.

The gene calls are TRBV7-8 and TRBJ2-7, with 9 bases aligning to TRBD1. The CDR3 runs 15 residues. Trimming removed 1 base from V and 6 bases from J; junction bases left unmatched: 7. Germline CDR1 reads SGHVS; CDR2 reads FQNEAQ. The CDR3 DNA sequence: TGTGCCAGCAGCTTAGATCTGGGACAGGGATTCGAGCAGTACTTC. Translated, it gives CASSLDLGQGFEQYF.

The chain has TRBV27 and TRBJ1-4, with 10 bases identical to TRBD1. This CDR3 is 13 amino acids long. CDR1 and CDR2 (germline): MNHEY, SMNVEV (reference sequence). Trimming removed 4 bases from V and 11 bases from J; junction bases left unmatched: 4. CDR3 sequence: CASSSGQGDKLFF. CDR3 coding DNA: TGTGCCAGCAGTTCCGGACAGGGGGACAAACTGTTTTTT.

The chain uses TRBV5-4 and TRBJ1-6; no reliable D call. The V and J ends lost 3 bases and 9 bases respectively, with 19 bases between them. The CDR3 totals 16 residues. Germline CDR1 reads SGHNT; CDR2 reads YYREEE (reference sequence). The CDR3 here is CASSSKSVGVSSPLHF. The CDR3 bases are TGTGCCAGCAGCTCGAAAAGTGTTGGGGTCAGTTCACCCCTCCACTTT. The variable domain in full, completed from reference TRBV5-4 and TRBJ1-6, reads ETGVTQSPTHLIKTRGQQVTLRCSSQSGHNTVSWYQQALGQGPQFIFQYYREEENGRGNFPPRFSGLQFPNYSSELNVNALELDDSALYLCASSSKSVGVSSPLHFGNGTRLTVT.

The J gene is TRBJ2-3, the V gene TRBV10-3, with TRBD1 matching 7 bases. CDR1 and CDR2 from the germline V gene are ENHRY and SYGVKD. The junction had 1 base not matched to a gene; V was cut back by 8 bases and J by 2 bases. This CDR3 spans 12 amino acids. The CDR3 DNA sequence: TGTGCCATCGGGACAGCCACAGATACGCAGTATTTT. It specifies CAIGTATDTQYF.

This sequence joins TRBV4-3 and TRBJ1-2; 9 bases agree with TRBD1. CDR1 LGHNA and CDR2 YSLEER come from the germline V gene. There are 15 residues in the CDR3. V lost 1 base to trimming and J lost 2 bases; unmatched junction nucleotides: 2. The CDR3 protein is CASSQAGTGNYGYTF. CDR3 bases: TGCGCCAGCAGCCAAGCCGGGACAGGGAACTATGGCTACACCTTC.

This CDR3 reads CASSFRRVNAEAFF. CDR3 nucleotides: TGTGCCAGCAGCTTCCGACGGGTTAACGCTGAAGCTTTCTTT. The chain is built from TRBV11-2 and TRBJ1-1; D call uncertain. The germline V gene encodes CDR1 SGHAT and CDR2 FQNNGV. CDR3 length equals 14 residues. The V gene lost 3 bases and the J gene lost 6 bases, with 14 bases spanning the gap. Full variable domain (missing parts from reference TRBV11-2 and TRBJ1-1): EAGVAQSPRYKIIEKRQSVAFWCNPISGHATLYWYQQILGQGPKLLIQFQNNGVVDDSQLPKDRFSAERLKGVDSTLKIQPAKLEDSAVYLCASSFRRVNAEAFFGQGTRLTVV.

The V and J genes are TRBV6-5 and TRBJ1-5; the D gene is possibly TRBD1 (6 bases). CDR3 length equals 16 residues. V dropped 0 bases and J dropped 2 bases, with 11 bases sitting between them. Per germline, CDR1 MNHEY and CDR2 SVGAGI. The CDR3 region has the DNA TGTGCCAGCAGTTACTCAGCAGGGGTGGGCAATCAGCCCCAGCATTTT. Its protein is CASSYSAGVGNQPQHF.

This sequence joins TRBV18 and TRBJ1-6, with D unclear. Germline assignment: CDR1 KGHSH and CDR2 LQKENI. The V and J ends lost 6 bases and 7 bases respectively, with 10 bases between them. The CDR3 is 13 residues long. DNA for the CDR3: TGTGCCAGCTCCCCCGGTAACAATTCACCCCTCCACTTT. Protein: CASSPGNNSPLHF.

This sequence joins TRBV12-3 or TRBV12-4 and TRBJ1-2; unclear D gene. V shed 3 bases and J shed 3 bases, with 8 bases lying between them. The CDR3 covers 13 residues. The chain's CDR3 is CASSLAAYYGYTF. The CDR3 DNA sequence: TGTGCCAGCAGTTTGGCAGCCTACTATGGCTACACCTTC.

The chain employs TRBV2 and TRBJ2-1; 9 bases agree with TRBD2. V lost 7 bases, J lost 7 bases, and 11 bases stayed unmatched. Germline V lookup: CDR1 SNHLY, CDR2 FYNNEI. This CDR3 region has 15 residues. CDR3 DNA sequence: TGTGCCAGCAACCCAGCGGGGGGTTTTGATAATGAGCAGTTCTTC. As protein: CASNPAGGFDNEQFF.

The chain has TRBV18 and TRBJ1-2; 9 bases match TRBD1. CDR3 size: 14 residues. The germline CDR1 and CDR2 sequences are KGHSH and LQKENI. V lost 4 bases, J lost 4 bases, and 4 bases stayed unmatched. CDR3 sequence reads: CASSLPGQGYGYTF. The CDR3 nucleotides read TGTGCCAGCTCACTTCCGGGACAGGGCTATGGCTACACCTTC. The entire variable domain, with the rest obtained from reference TRBV18 and TRBJ1-2, is as follows: NAGVMQNPRHLVRRRGQEARLRCSPMKGHSHVYWYRQLPEEGLKFMVYLQKENIIDESGMPKERFSAEFPKEGPSILRIQQVVRGDSAAYFCASSLPGQGYGYTFGSGTRLTVV.

This chain joins TRBV3-1 (or the pseudogene TRBV3-2) and TRBJ2-2; D is unresolved. The ends were cut back, 2 bases at V and 3 bases at J, with 7 bases in the middle. Germline CDR1 and CDR2: LGHDT and YNNKEL (reference sequence). CDR3 length: 14 amino acids. The CDR3 bases are TGTGCCAGCAGCCAACTTCAGGACACCGGGGAGCTGTTTTTT. The encoded protein is CASSQLQDTGELFF.

The chain carries TRBV5-1 and TRBJ1-4; D is unresolved. The CDR3 is made up of 16 amino acids. V lost 0 bases, J lost 3 bases, and 12 bases lay in between. Germline V lookup: CDR1 SGHRS, CDR2 YFSETQ. In DNA form, the CDR3 reads TGCGCCAGCAGCTTGGCCATACAGTCCTCTAATGAAAAACTGTTTTTT. Encoded protein: CASSLAIQSSNEKLFF.

The chain employs TRBV28 and TRBJ2-5, with 9 bases aligning to TRBD1. In germline, CDR1 is MDHEN, CDR2 SYDVKM. Germline trimming cut 6 bases from V and 1 base from J; bases unmatched to any gene: 15. This CDR3 is 18 amino acids long. As DNA, the CDR3 is TGTGCCAGCAGCACGAGAGGGCGCAGGGACAGGGTCCAAGAGACCCAGTACTTC. Protein sequence: CASSTRGRRDRVQETQYF.

The chain joins TRBV30 to TRBJ1-2; no definite D call. The CDR3 spans 10 residues. V lost 6 bases and J lost 7, with 9 bases in between. Germline values: CDR1 GTSNPN, CDR2 SVGIG (reference sequence). In DNA form, the CDR3 reads TGTGCCTGCTGGGCGGGTGGCTACACCTTC. Its protein product is CACWAGGYTF.

The chain couples TRBV19 to TRBJ2-1; TRBD2 matches 11 bases. Germline CDR1 reads LNHDA; CDR2 reads SQIVND (reference sequence). After removal of 8 bases from V and 0 bases from J, the junction contained 6 bases not matched to a gene. The CDR3 extends over 16 amino acids. The CDR3 DNA follows: TGTGCCAGTTCGACTAGCGGGGTAAGCTCCTACAATGAGCAGTTCTTC. The encoded protein is CASSTSGVSSYNEQFF.

The chain carries TRBV19 and TRBJ2-3; 12 bases align to TRBD2. The CDR3 contains 16 residues. Germline assignment: CDR1 LNHDA and CDR2 SQIVND (reference sequence). The trim removed 5 bases at V and 6 bases at J, leaving 9 bases unmatched. The DNA of the CDR3 is TGTGCCAGTAGTTCTCGGACTAGCGGGGTTCGTGATACGCAGTATTTT. Protein: CASSSRTSGVRDTQYF.

The chain employs TRBV3-1 (or the pseudogene TRBV3-2) and TRBJ2-3; 9 positions match TRBD2. The germline V gene has CDR1 LGHDT and CDR2 YNNKEL (reference sequence). The CDR3 runs 16 residues. Trimming at V came to 2 bases and at J to 2 bases, leaving 5 bases not matched to a gene. The DNA of the CDR3 is TGTGCCAGCAGCCAATCTAGCGGGGAATACACAGATACGCAGTATTTT. Translated: CASSQSSGEYTDTQYF.

This clone has a handful of counts. The chain carries TRBV28 and TRBJ1-2; TRBD1 is a possible D gene (6 bases). Trimming took 3 bases from V and 6 from J, leaving 11 bases between them. The CDR3 has 13 residues. The germline gives CDR1 MDHEN, CDR2 SYDVKM. The CDR3 protein is CASSFQGLDGYTF. CDR3 in DNA: TGTGCCAGCAGTTTTCAGGGGCTGGATGGCTACACCTTC.

This rearrangement joins TRBV5-1 to TRBJ2-7; the D gene is possibly TRBD2 (5 bases). Germline assignment: CDR1 SGHRS and CDR2 YFSETQ. V lost 0 bases to trimming and J lost 2 bases, with 9 bases between them. This CDR3 comprises 14 residues. For the CDR3, the DNA is TGCGCCAGCAGCTTGGCCGCGGGTCCCTACGAGCAGTACTTC. Its protein product is CASSLAAGPYEQYF.

This chain joins TRBV23-1 and TRBJ2-7; 7 bases are a match to TRBD1. TRBV23-1 is given ORF status, its function remaining uncertain. J gave up 2 bases and V 9 bases, and 7 bases lay outside the gene matches. The CDR3 is 13 residues long. Here the CDR3 reads CASHSGTAYEQYF. CDR3 DNA sequence: TGCGCCAGTCATTCCGGGACAGCCTACGAGCAGTACTTC.

In this sample, this clone turned up a few times. This chain uses TRBV4-1 with TRBJ1-6; D is ambiguous. The germline gives CDR1 MGHRA, CDR2 YSYEKL. The CDR3 runs to 17 residues. Trimming removed 2 bases from V and 4 bases from J, with 15 bases in between. This CDR3 is CASSQILGRQYNSPLHF. CDR3 sequence (DNA): TGCGCCAGCAGCCAAATATTAGGGCGTCAGTATAATTCACCCCTCCACTTT.

The chain combines TRBV5-1 with TRBJ2-7; tentative D call: TRBD1 (6 bases). The length of the CDR3 is 14 residues. The V gene's germline CDR1 is SGHRS and CDR2 YFSETQ. V lost 4 bases to trimming and J lost 3 bases, with 14 bases between them. CDR3 loop: CASSQRTVIYEQYF. The CDR3 DNA reads TGCGCCAGCAGCCAGAGGACAGTCATCTACGAGCAGTACTTC.